Listed below are T cell receptor beta chains from one sample, sequenced in a study of blood T cell repertoires in COVID-19. TCRdb's copy holds only in-frame clones and misses some; the assay was immunoSEQ multiplex PCR. The table shows 300,000 to 450,000 clones, with about 90% occurring only once. Sample: peripheral blood. The receptors were gathered from a woman aged 60 to 75 with COVID-19, enrolled during active disease. CDR3s include the opening cysteine and the closing phenylalanine or tryptophan. Each record gives: V gene, J gene, CDR3 protein.

V gene: TRBV14; J gene: TRBJ1-3; CDR3 protein: CASSQENSNTIYF
V gene: TRBV20-1; J gene: TRBJ1-6; CDR3 protein: CSASWGSGQNNSPLHF
V gene: TRBV6-5; J gene: TRBJ1-5; CDR3 protein: CASSVHTGNNQPQHF
V gene: TRBV9; J gene: TRBJ2-3; CDR3 protein: CASSARTSPTQYF
V gene: TRBV7-3; J gene: TRBJ2-1; CDR3 protein: CASSIMGQGGNEQFF
V gene: TRBV3-1/TRBV3-2; J gene: TRBJ2-3; CDR3 protein: CASSQRGPGADTQYF
V gene: TRBV30; J gene: TRBJ1-2; CDR3 protein: CAWSDGPYGYTF
V gene: TRBV18; J gene: TRBJ2-2; CDR3 protein: CASSRENGQANTGELFF
V gene: TRBV4-1; J gene: TRBJ2-6; CDR3 protein: CASSQDPRGRISGANVLTF
V gene: TRBV28; J gene: TRBJ1-5; CDR3 protein: CASSLLVSSNQPQHF
V gene: TRBV25-1; J gene: TRBJ1-2; CDR3 protein: CASSERTGNGYTF
V gene: TRBV5-5; J gene: TRBJ1-3; CDR3 protein: CASSVGTTSGNTIYF
V gene: TRBV1; J gene: TRBJ2-5; CDR3 protein: CTSSQDRRALLETQYF
V gene: TRBV12-3/TRBV12-4; J gene: TRBJ1-3; CDR3 protein: CASSLHSGNTIYF
V gene: TRBV14; J gene: TRBJ1-1; CDR3 protein: CASSQLGTGANTEAFF
V gene: TRBV10-3; J gene: TRBJ1-2; CDR3 protein: CAIRRDRGYVYTF
V gene: TRBV13; J gene: TRBJ2-7; CDR3 protein: CASSARQGIDEQYF
V gene: TRBV5-4; J gene: TRBJ2-5; CDR3 protein: CASSQRSGGAETQYF
V gene: TRBV7-9; J gene: TRBJ1-4; CDR3 protein: CASSLTGTNEKLFF
V gene: TRBV2; J gene: TRBJ1-3; CDR3 protein: CASSENLSSGNTIYF
V gene: TRBV11-2; J gene: TRBJ2-7; CDR3 protein: CASSSYQTYEQYF
V gene: TRBV6-1; J gene: TRBJ2-1; CDR3 protein: CASSEYMTQGNEQFF